Below are 17 T cell receptor beta chains sequenced from a single sample in a study of shared T cell receptors in the human thymus. The table came from immunoSEQ multiplex PCR; TCRdb's copy has only in-frame clones and leaves some out. This table holds 700,000 or so clones, 80% to 90% found once. The same data also went into a second study, on human thymus T cells.

The sequenced material came from thymocytes. The origin of the receptors is a girl under three years old with a congenital heart defect.

The chain couples TRBV5-1 to TRBJ1-4; D perhaps matches TRBD1 (5 bases). V dropped 3 bases and J dropped 7 bases, with 22 bases sitting between them. The V gene's germline CDR1 is SGHRS and CDR2 YFSETQ. The CDR3 is 17 residues long. As DNA, the CDR3 is TGCGCCAGCAGCTATTTACCACAGGAGATTTATAGTGAAAAACTGTTTTTT. Amino acids: CASSYLPQEIYSEKLFF.

This clone showed up just once. The V call is TRBV6-5, the J call TRBJ1-1; 7 bases map to TRBD1. V trimming: 6 bases; J trimming: 7 bases; junction bases outside the gene matches: 14. The CDR3 spans 15 residues. Germline V gene data show CDR1 as MNHEY and CDR2 as SVGAGI. The CDR3 reads CASSQTLGTAVEAFF. The CDR3, as DNA: TGTGCCAGCAGCCAAACCCTCGGGACAGCAGTTGAAGCTTTCTTT.

This clone was recorded once. This rearrangement joins TRBV7-3 to TRBJ2-3; TRBD1 aligns across 9 bases. Trimming cost V 5 bases and J 4 bases; bases outside gene matches: 10. Germline V CDR1 and CDR2: SGHTA, FQGTGA. The CDR3 has 16 residues. DNA of the CDR3: TGTGCCAGCAGCCAATCCGGGACAGGGATTCCAGATACGCAGTATTTT. This encodes CASSQSGTGIPDTQYF.

This clone has more than one count but fewer than ten. This chain connects TRBV28 to TRBJ2-1; 10 bases match TRBD1. Germline CDR1 reads MDHEN; CDR2 reads SYDVKM. CDR3 size: 15 residues. J gave up 7 bases and V 6 bases, and 9 bases lay outside the gene matches. The CDR3 DNA sequence: TGTGCCAGCAGCCAAGACAGGGGGCGTGGGAATGAGCAGTTCTTC. This translates into CASSQDRGRGNEQFF.

This chain joins TRBV5-1 and TRBJ1-1; 7 bases line up with TRBD1. CDR1 is SGHRS, CDR2 YFSETQ, per germline. With 4 bases clipped from V and 2 bases from J, the junction kept 14 bases outside the gene matches. The CDR3 extends over 17 amino acids. CDR3 coding DNA: TGCGCCAGCAGCCTCCTACAGACAGGGTTGAAAAACACTGAAGCTTTCTTT. This sequence encodes CASSLLQTGLKNTEAFF. The variable domain in full, with the rest retrieved from reference TRBV5-1 and TRBJ1-1, is KAGVTQTPRYLIKTRGQQVTLSCSPISGHRSVSWYQQTPGQGLQFLFEYFSETQRNKGNFPGRFSGRQFSNSRSEMNVSTLELGDSALYLCASSLLQTGLKNTEAFFGQGTRLTVV.

About this clone: Other DNA sequences in the same sample also yield this CDR3. The chain uses TRBV4-1 and TRBJ1-6; weak D call: TRBD1 (6 bases). V lost 1 base and J lost 5, with 21 bases in between. Germline CDR1 is MGHRA and CDR2 is YSYEKL. This CDR3 has 19 residues. CDR3 loop: CASSQGWYNREGHNSPLHF. Here the CDR3 DNA reads TGCGCCAGCAGCCAAGGATGGTATAACAGGGAGGGTCATAATTCACCCCTCCACTTT.

The chain joins TRBV5-1 to TRBJ1-4; the match to TRBD1 covers 7 bases. CDR3 size: 15 residues. V was pared by 3 bases and J by 4 bases, with 6 bases of the junction left unmatched. Germline lookup yields CDR1 SGHRS and CDR2 YFSETQ. In nucleotides, the CDR3 is TGCGCCAGCAGCTCAAACAGGGGAAGTAATGAAAAACTGTTTTTT. It yields the protein CASSSNRGSNEKLFF.

This sequence joins TRBV6-1 and TRBJ1-1; unclear D gene. V was shortened by 6 bases and J by 5 bases, with 10 bases between the two germline ends. The CDR3 totals 12 residues. Germline CDR1 and CDR2: MNHNS and SASEGT. The CDR3 sequence: CASRRDYTEAFF. The CDR3 region has the DNA TGTGCCAGCAGACGAGATTATACTGAAGCTTTCTTT.

The chain is built from TRBV2 and TRBJ1-1; D is unresolved. Trimming cost V 4 bases and J 4 bases, with 4 bases left between them. Germline CDR1 reads SNHLY; CDR2 reads FYNNEI. The CDR3 has 11 amino acids. The CDR3, as DNA: TGTGCCAGCAGTGGCGTCACTGAAGCTTTCTTT. It codes for CASSGVTEAFF.

The chain carries TRBV6-1 and TRBJ2-4, with D maybe TRBD1 (5 bases). The V gene's germline CDR1 is MNHNS and CDR2 SASEGT. The germline V and J ends were trimmed by 8 bases and 0 bases, with 17 bases remaining between them. The CDR3 extends over 16 amino acids. The CDR3 protein is CASGGNRKVAKNIQYF. CDR3 DNA: TGTGCCAGCGGTGGGAACAGGAAAGTAGCCAAAAACATTCAGTACTTC.

The rearrangement links TRBV5-1 to TRBJ2-1; weak D call: TRBD1 (6 bases). This CDR3 contains 16 residues. Germline CDR1 is SGHRS and CDR2 is YFSETQ. V dropped 0 bases and J dropped 3 bases, with 13 bases sitting between them. DNA of the CDR3: TGCGCCAGCAGCTTGGCTGGGACAAGACTCTACAATGAGCAGTTCTTC. Its protein is CASSLAGTRLYNEQFF.

The genes are TRBV14 and TRBJ1-1; 9 nucleotides match TRBD1. In germline, CDR1 is SGHDN, CDR2 FVKESK. V trimming: 5 bases; J trimming: 5 bases; junction bases outside the gene matches: 6. The CDR3 has 14 residues. CDR3 DNA sequence: TGTGCCAGCAGCTCCCGGGACAGGGCTACTGAAGCTTTCTTT. As protein: CASSSRDRATEAFF. Combining the CDR3 with reference TRBV14 and TRBJ1-1 gives the whole variable domain EAGVTQFPSHSVIEKGQTVTLRCDPISGHDNLYWYRRVMGKEIKFLLHFVKESKQDESGMPNNRFLAERTGGTYSTLKVQPAELEDSGVYFCASSSRDRATEAFFGQGTRLTVV.

This chain connects TRBV11-2 to TRBJ2-2, with D tentatively TRBD1 (5 bases). The CDR3 has 16 residues. CDR1 is SGHAT and CDR2 is FQNNGV in the germline V gene. Trimming removed 1 base from V and 3 bases from J, with 12 bases in between. The CDR3 region is CASSLGQQVYTGELFF. CDR3 nucleotides: TGTGCCAGCAGCTTAGGGCAACAGGTGTACACCGGGGAGCTGTTTTTT. The variable domain in full, completed from reference TRBV11-2 and TRBJ2-2, reads EAGVAQSPRYKIIEKRQSVAFWCNPISGHATLYWYQQILGQGPKLLIQFQNNGVVDDSQLPKDRFSAERLKGVDSTLKIQPAKLEDSAVYLCASSLGQQVYTGELFFGEGSRLTVL.

J is TRBJ2-6 and V is TRBV6-1, with D possibly matching TRBD2 (6 bases). Germline V gene lookup returns CDR1 MNHNS and CDR2 SASEGT. The V and J ends lost 2 bases and 0 bases respectively, with 17 bases between them. CDR3 size: 19 residues. CDR3 protein: CASSELGGRLISGANVLTF. CDR3 in DNA: TGTGCCAGCAGTGAACTGGGAGGCAGGTTAATCTCTGGGGCCAACGTCCTGACTTTC.

The V and J genes are TRBV29-1 and TRBJ2-5, with TRBD2 identical over 12 bases. Germline V gene lookup returns CDR1 SQVTM and CDR2 ANQGSEA. V dropped 2 bases and J dropped 5; count of bases not matched to a gene: 6. This CDR3 comprises 15 residues. The DNA of the CDR3 is TGCAGCGTTGAATCTAGCGGGGGGGCATATGAGACCCAGTACTTC. It codes for CSVESSGGAYETQYF.

The sample holds a few counts of this clone. The gene calls are TRBV2 and TRBJ1-6; D possibly corresponds to TRBD1 (5 bases). The CDR3 runs to 17 residues. V gave up 6 bases and J gave up 0 bases, with 15 bases separating them. The germline gives CDR1 SNHLY, CDR2 FYNNEI. CDR3 sequence (DNA): TGTGCCAGCAGAGGGACTGTGAGGAGCTCCTATAATTCACCCCTCCACTTT. Protein sequence: CASRGTVRSSYNSPLHF.

The V call is TRBV28, the J call TRBJ2-5; 8 positions match TRBD2. Germline-derived CDR1 and CDR2 are MDHEN and SYDVKM. CDR3 size: 14 residues. V shed 4 bases and J 5 bases; nucleotides not matched to a gene: 6. In nucleotides, the CDR3 is TGTGCCAGCAGTTCCGGGGGGGCCCGGGAGACCCAGTACTTC. Encoded protein: CASSSGGARETQYF. The complete variable domain, with remaining parts taken from reference TRBV28 and TRBJ2-5, reads DVKVTQSSRYLVKRTGEKVFLECVQDMDHENMFWYRQDPGLGLRLIYFSYDVKMKEKGDIPEGYSVSREKKERFSLILESASTNQTSMYLCASSSGGARETQYFGPGTRLLVL.